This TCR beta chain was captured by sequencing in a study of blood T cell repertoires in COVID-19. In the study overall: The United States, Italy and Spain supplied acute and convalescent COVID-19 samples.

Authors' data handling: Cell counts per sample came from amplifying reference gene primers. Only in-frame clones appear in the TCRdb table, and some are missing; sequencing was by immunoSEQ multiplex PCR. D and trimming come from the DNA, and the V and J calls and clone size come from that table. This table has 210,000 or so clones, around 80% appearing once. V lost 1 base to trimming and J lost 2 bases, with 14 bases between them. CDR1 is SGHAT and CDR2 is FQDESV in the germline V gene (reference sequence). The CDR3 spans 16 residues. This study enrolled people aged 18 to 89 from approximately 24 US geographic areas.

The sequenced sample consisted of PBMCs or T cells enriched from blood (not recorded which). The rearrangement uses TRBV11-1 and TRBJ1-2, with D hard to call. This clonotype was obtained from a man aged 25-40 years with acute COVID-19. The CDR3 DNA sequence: TGTGCCAGCAGCTTAGGAGGCCAGAGAGGAAACTATGGCTACACCTTC. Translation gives CASSLGGQRGNYGYTF.